Following are 25 T cell receptor beta chains from one sample sequenced in a study of siplizumab effects on memory and regulatory T cells. Measured with immunoSEQ multiplex PCR; TCRdb has only the in-frame clones, and not every one. Of about 75,000 clones in the sample, just over 90% are singletons; the top ten hold roughly 5%. Source material: CD8+ T cells sorted from blood. The receptors were gathered from a human donor in good health.

The CDR3 nucleotides read TGTGCCAGCAGCTTGGCTCTAACTGAAGCTTTCTTT. Translation: CASSLALTEAFF. The chain has TRBV5-6 and TRBJ1-1, with unresolved D. The CDR3 consists of 12 residues. Germline V gene data show CDR1 as SGHDT and CDR2 as YYEEEE. V lost 0 bases to trimming and J lost 5 bases, with 5 bases between them. Full variable domain (rest looked up from reference TRBV5-6 and TRBJ1-1): DAGVTQSPTHLIKTRGQQVTLRCSPKSGHDTVSWYQQALGQGPQFIFQYYEEEERQRGNFPDRFSGHQFPNYSSELNVNALLLGDSALYLCASSLALTEAFFGQGTRLTVV.

CDR3 sequence reads: CATLRRGALTGSRLRTQYF. For the CDR3, the DNA is TGTGCCACCCTCCGCAGGGGGGCGCTTACGGGCTCCCGCCTGCGGACGCAGTATTTT. V gene TRBV19 combines with J gene TRBJ2-3; maybe TRBD1 (7 bases). Per germline, CDR1 LNHDA and CDR2 SQIVND (reference sequence). V was cut by 10 bases and J by 9 bases, with 38 bases left in between. This CDR3 contains 19 residues.

This clone was seen a single time. This chain joins TRBV19 and TRBJ2-5; tentatively, D is TRBD1 (5 bases). Between the trimmed V and J ends, which lost 1 base and 4 bases, there was a span of 7 bases. CDR3 size: 13 residues. The germline V gene has CDR1 LNHDA and CDR2 SQIVND (reference sequence). CDR3 protein: CASSIGGGETQYF. CDR3 DNA: TGTGCCAGTAGTATAGGGGGCGGAGAGACCCAGTACTTC.

Of note for this clone: Compared with germline, one end of the junction differs, possibly owing to a read error. The chain recombines TRBV4-3 with TRBJ2-1; D is undetermined. The germline V gene has CDR1 LGHNA and CDR2 YSLEER. This CDR3 region has 15 residues. CDR3 DNA sequence: TGCGCCAGCAGCCAAGACTGGGGTTCCTACAATGAGCAATTCTTC. Its translation: CASSQDWGSYNEQFF.

The chain combines TRBV4-3 with TRBJ1-1; no firm D call. Looked up from germline, CDR1 is LGHNA and CDR2 is YSLEER. V dropped 1 base and J dropped 5 bases, with 11 bases sitting between them. The CDR3 is made up of 14 amino acids. CDR3: CASSQGPSVTEAFF. CDR3 bases: TGCGCCAGCAGCCAAGGGCCCTCAGTGACTGAAGCTTTCTTT.

The chain combines TRBV5-1 with TRBJ2-7; 7 nucleotides line up with TRBD2. J gave up 3 bases and V 4 bases, and 10 bases lay outside the gene matches. The CDR3 length is 15 residues. Per germline, CDR1 SGHRS and CDR2 YFSETQ. CDR3 region: CASSPSSGGLYEQYF. The CDR3 coding sequence is TGCGCCAGCAGCCCCTCTAGCGGCGGCCTCTACGAGCAGTACTTC.

The chain is built from TRBV29-1 and TRBJ2-7; TRBD1 or TRBD2 may be the D gene (5 bases each). The germline V gene has CDR1 SQVTM and CDR2 ANQGSEA. V dropped 6 bases and J dropped 2 bases, with 11 bases sitting between them. The CDR3 runs 12 residues. The CDR3 nucleotides are TGCAGCGTGACCGGGGCGGCCTACGAGCAGTACTTC. Amino acids: CSVTGAAYEQYF.

Here the CDR3 reads CASSISSAGANVLTF. DNA for the CDR3: TGTGCCAGTAGTATCTCTAGCGCGGGGGCCAACGTCCTGACTTTC. This chain joins TRBV19 and TRBJ2-6, with a tentative D call TRBD2 (6 bases). The CDR3 contains 15 residues. From germline, CDR1 is LNHDA and CDR2 SQIVND (reference sequence). Between the trimmed V and J ends, which lost 3 bases and 4 bases, there was a span of 10 bases.

V gene TRBV10-3 combines with J gene TRBJ2-7; 7 bases agree with TRBD1. CDR3 length: 14 amino acids. The trim removed 4 bases at V and 5 bases at J, leaving 8 bases unmatched. Per germline, CDR1 ENHRY and CDR2 SYGVKD. Here the CDR3 reads CAISATDRAHEQYF. The DNA of the CDR3 is TGTGCCATCAGTGCAACAGACAGGGCCCACGAGCAGTACTTC.

V gene TRBV13 combines with J gene TRBJ1-4; perhaps TRBD1 as D (5 bases). The CDR3 spans 16 residues. Germline values: CDR1 PRHDT, CDR2 FYEKMQ (reference sequence). With 5 bases removed from V and 8 bases from J, the gap between germline ends came to 21 bases. CDR3 loop: CASSLKGGREGEKLFF. The CDR3 bases are TGTGCCAGCAGCCTCAAAGGAGGCAGGGAAGGAGAAAAACTGTTTTTT.

The chain uses TRBV9 and TRBJ1-2; possible D gene TRBD1, 6 bases. Germline CDR1 and CDR2: SGDLS and YYNGEE. The CDR3 covers 14 residues. Trimming took 0 bases from V and 4 from J, leaving 10 bases between them. CDR3 amino acids: CASSVETGIYGYTF. Here the CDR3 DNA reads TGTGCCAGCAGCGTAGAAACAGGGATCTATGGCTACACCTTC. Variable domain in full (rest from reference TRBV9 and TRBJ1-2): DSGVTQTPKHLITATGQRVTLRCSPRSGDLSVYWYQQSLDQGLQFLIQYYNGEERAKGNILERFSAQQFPDLHSELNLSSLELGDSALYFCASSVETGIYGYTFGSGTRLTVV.

J is TRBJ2-5 and V is TRBV15, with a possible D match to TRBD2 (6 bases). The CDR3 runs 15 residues. V dropped 0 bases and J dropped 2 bases, with 10 bases sitting between them. Germline V gene data show CDR1 as LNHNV and CDR2 as YYDKDF (reference sequence). The CDR3 is CATSRDMGGQETQYF. The DNA for the CDR3 is TGTGCCACCAGCAGAGATATGGGGGGTCAAGAGACCCAGTACTTC.

This clone was counted a few times. This chain connects TRBV27 to TRBJ1-5, with 11 bases lining up with TRBD1. The ends lost 5 bases at V and 7 bases at J; junction bases unmatched: 10. This CDR3 comprises 16 residues. Germline CDR1 MNHEY, CDR2 SMNVEV (reference sequence). The CDR3 reads CASSPRTGGVGQPQHF. In nucleotides, the CDR3 is TGTGCCAGCAGTCCCAGGACAGGGGGCGTGGGACAGCCCCAGCATTTT.

This chain joins TRBV7-3 and TRBJ2-1; possibly TRBD2 for D (6 bases). V lost 2 bases and J 6 bases, leaving 14 bases between the germline ends. CDR1 and CDR2 from the germline V gene are SGHTA and FQGTGA. CDR3 length equals 15 residues. The CDR3 DNA sequence: TGTGCCAGCAGCTTAGGAGGCCTAGCGACCAATGAGCAGTTCTTC. It encodes CASSLGGLATNEQFF.

The chain links TRBV4-3 to TRBJ2-1; the D is unclear. The CDR3 has 15 amino acids. CDR1 is LGHNA and CDR2 is YSLEER in the germline V gene. V shed 0 bases and J shed 0 bases, with 6 bases lying between them. The CDR3 sequence: CASSQEGYSYNEQFF. The CDR3 DNA sequence: TGCGCCAGCAGCCAAGAGGGATACTCCTACAATGAGCAGTTCTTC.

The chain employs TRBV2 and TRBJ2-4, with D possibly being TRBD1 or TRBD2 (6 bases each). CDR3 size: 17 residues. V gave up 6 bases and J gave up 0 bases, with 18 bases separating them. CDR1 and CDR2 from the germline V gene are SNHLY and FYNNEI. CDR3 nucleotides: TGTGCCAGCAGGGAGAGGCAGGGGACTCTAGCCAAAAACATTCAGTACTTC. This codes for CASRERQGTLAKNIQYF.

V and J are TRBV15 and TRBJ2-7; tentative D call: TRBD1 (6 bases). Looked up from germline, CDR1 is LNHNV and CDR2 is YYDKDF (reference sequence). The germline V and J ends were trimmed by 8 bases and 2 bases, with 10 bases remaining between them. The CDR3 is 12 amino acids. The CDR3 region has the DNA TGTGCCACCCGGGACATCACCTACGAGCAGTACTTC. This translates into CATRDITYEQYF.

V is TRBV7-7 and J is TRBJ1-5; 8 nucleotides align to TRBD1. The germline gives CDR1 SSHAT, CDR2 FNYEAQ (reference sequence). The V and J ends lost 1 base and 0 bases, in that order; junction bases with no gene match: 8. The CDR3 is 18 amino acids. CDR3 in amino acids: CASSLVSGGYYSNQPQHF. The CDR3 DNA follows: TGTGCCAGCAGCTTAGTGTCAGGGGGCTATTATAGCAATCAGCCCCAGCATTTT. The full variable domain, its missing parts supplied by reference TRBV7-7 and TRBJ1-5, is GAGVSQSPRYKVTKRGQDVTLRCDPISSHATLYWYQQALGQGPEFLTYFNYEAQPDKSGLPSDRFSAERPEGSISTLTIQRTEQRDSAMYRCASSLVSGGYYSNQPQHFGDGTRLSIL.

This clone is classed as medium-sized. The genes are TRBV13 and TRBJ1-4, with 9 bases aligning to TRBD1. CDR3 length: 14 amino acids. V shed 4 bases and J 5 bases; nucleotides not matched to a gene: 2. Germline V gene lookup returns CDR1 PRHDT and CDR2 FYEKMQ (reference sequence). CDR3 loop: CASSSGTGNEKLFF. The CDR3 nucleotides are TGTGCCAGCAGCTCCGGGACAGGGAATGAAAAACTGTTTTTT.

This chain uses TRBV9 with TRBJ2-7, with 10 nucleotides matching TRBD2. This CDR3 is 15 amino acids long. With V trimmed by 0 bases and J by 2 bases, 2 bases remained unmatched. The germline V gene has CDR1 SGDLS and CDR2 YYNGEE. CDR3 amino acids: CASSVGSGGAYEQYF. DNA of the CDR3: TGTGCCAGCAGCGTAGGGAGCGGGGGGGCCTACGAGCAGTACTTC.

This sequence joins TRBV5-4 and TRBJ2-3; 8 bases match TRBD2. Germline V gene lookup returns CDR1 SGHNT and CDR2 YYREEE (reference sequence). Germline trimming cut 4 bases from V and 0 bases from J; bases unmatched to any gene: 7. The CDR3 is 16 amino acids. CDR3 residues: CASSGEAGVSTDTQYF. The CDR3 coding sequence is TGTGCCAGCAGCGGGGAAGCGGGGGTTAGCACAGATACGCAGTATTTT.

The rearrangement uses TRBV9 and TRBJ2-4, with D possibly being TRBD2 (6 bases). The CDR3 has 16 residues. Germline V gene sequence: CDR1 SGDLS, CDR2 YYNGEE. V shed 3 bases and J shed 0 bases, with 13 bases lying between them. CDR3 coding DNA: TGTGCCAGCAGCGGGACGACGGGACTAGCCAAAAACATTCAGTACTTC. Translating it yields CASSGTTGLAKNIQYF. Full variable domain (missing parts from reference TRBV9 and TRBJ2-4): DSGVTQTPKHLITATGQRVTLRCSPRSGDLSVYWYQQSLDQGLQFLIQYYNGEERAKGNILERFSAQQFPDLHSELNLSSLELGDSALYFCASSGTTGLAKNIQYFGAGTRLSVL.

The chain combines TRBV28 with TRBJ1-1, with a weak D call TRBD1 (5 bases). Germline V gene data show CDR1 as MDHEN and CDR2 as SYDVKM. CDR3 length: 16 residues. V lost 5 bases and J lost 3, with 19 bases in between. The CDR3 sequence: CASSRPGTWGYTEAFF. The CDR3, as DNA: TGTGCCAGCAGTAGACCCGGGACCTGGGGATACACTGAAGCTTTCTTT.

This clone was seen once. The genes are TRBV7-9 and TRBJ2-7; D may be TRBD1 (6 bases). Trimming removed 5 bases from V and 0 bases from J, with 14 bases in between. The CDR3 length is 15 residues. The germline CDR1 and CDR2 sequences are SEHNR and FQNEAQ (reference sequence). This CDR3 is CASSPIRRGSYEQYF. The CDR3, as DNA: TGTGCCAGCAGCCCGATTCGCAGGGGCTCCTACGAGCAGTACTTC.

V usage is TRBV27 and J usage is TRBJ1-2, with unresolved D. The CDR3 contains 13 residues. Germline CDR1 MNHEY, CDR2 SMNVEV (reference sequence). V lost 5 bases to trimming and J lost 3 bases, with 10 bases between them. This chain's CDR3 is CASSQRVDYGYTF. In nucleotides, the CDR3 is TGTGCCAGCAGTCAGAGGGTTGACTATGGCTACACCTTC.